The clone carrying this TCR beta chain was seen ten or more times. Its antigen is currently unknown. The record originates from a study of neurological immune-mediated disorders. Study observations and caveats: The expanded clones of different subjects shared no CDR3 amino acid sequences (suggesting private repertoires in all groups).

Time point noted: longitudinal time-point 1 (baseline). Unsorted libraries were prepared from 2 million PBMCs held at -80 C. This CDR3 has 14 amino acids. Germline values: CDR1 SGHTA, CDR2 FQGNSA. V was trimmed by 1 base and J by 2 bases, leaving 8 bases between them. A single run covered 15-18 subjects with over 200 million TCR-beta sequences. TCRdb reprocessed the 5' RACE reads via MiXCR and lists one record per CDR3 protein. The sample holds 67,000 or so distinct CDR3 sequences; approximately 13% are singletons and the top ten take 4.6%. The V and J genes are TRBV7-2 and TRBJ1-2; D remains ambiguous. What was sequenced was PBMCs. This receptor was obtained from a female donor with HTLV-1-associated myelopathy (HAM/TSP). The CDR3 nucleotides are TGTGCCAGCAGCTTAGTGTCCGGGAACTATGGCTACACCTTC. It specifies CASSLVSGNYGYTF.